The next 3 T cell receptor beta chains were all read from a single sample in a study of T-cell memory formation after mild COVID-19. MiXCR, applied by TCRdb to the 5' RACE reads, yields one record per CDR3 protein. The repertoire holds about 350,000 distinct CDR3 sequences, with 20% to 25% as singletons. The sequenced sample was PBMCs or a T cell subset sorted from them (not recorded which). The receptors shown here come from a man in his late teens or twenties who had mild COVID-19 (a few samples of this study predate the infection). Cell type and time point are not known.

The chain employs TRBV4-3 and TRBJ2-2; D is unresolved. Trimming pared 3 bases from V and 0 bases from J, leaving 5 bases between. The germline V gene encodes CDR1 LGHNA and CDR2 YSLEER. There are 14 residues in the CDR3. CDR3 loop: CASSHSANTGELFF. CDR3 in DNA: TGCGCCAGCAGCCACAGCGCGAACACCGGGGAGCTGTTTTTT.

This clonotype was seen once. The gene calls are TRBV5-4 and TRBJ1-1; 7 bases map to TRBD1. This CDR3 has 15 residues. CDR1 and CDR2 from the germline V gene are SGHNT and YYREEE (reference sequence). Trimming cost V 0 bases and J 8 bases; bases outside gene matches: 10. The CDR3 here is CASSLDNRPGGEAFF. The CDR3 DNA reads TGTGCCAGCAGCTTGGATAACCGGCCAGGGGGAGAAGCTTTCTTT.

The chain uses TRBV7-3 and TRBJ2-3; D is perhaps TRBD1 or TRBD2 (6 bases each). The V gene lost 3 bases and the J gene lost 0 bases, with 10 bases spanning the gap. This CDR3 has 15 amino acids. CDR1 SGHTA and CDR2 FQGTGA come from the germline V gene. The CDR3 sequence: CASSFTGASTDTQYF. Here the CDR3 DNA reads TGTGCCAGCAGCTTCACGGGGGCAAGCACAGATACGCAGTATTTT.